The subject of this entry is one TCR beta chain. This clone was seen once. Its antigen has not been determined. No base qualities exist here, and no much larger clone lies one base off it. Other DNA sequences in the sample encode the same CDR3. The CDR3 has 16 amino acids, counting the end cysteine and phenylalanine. The DNA shown is the 48-base CDR3, in frame from base 1. Based on the germline V gene, the CDR1 and CDR2 sequences are LGHNA and YSLEER. Ends trimmed: V by 2 bases, J by 1 base; bases unmatched to a gene: 2. For sequencing of the TCRbeta CDR3 region, genomic DNA was extracted from the sorted cells. TCRbeta CDR3 regions were sequenced using the immunoSEQ Assay. This is the immuneACCESS table as TCRdb keeps it, with only in-frame sequences that have V and J called. A part of the clones is gone; compared with another copy, unresolved V genes explain less than half, and the rest is unexplained. The sample yields approximately 41,000 clones; 80% to 90% were counted once. The biggest ten clones account for 35% to 45% of the sample.

This sample is drawn from a study of OX40 agonist ivuxolimab in advanced cancers. Concerning the study at large: Ivuxolimab was an agonistic, fully human IgG2 monoclonal antibody directed against OX40 (CD134), a costimulatory receptor. Partial responses were achieved by three dose-escalation patients, of whom one had hepatocellular carcinoma and two had cutaneous melanoma. Intravenous ivuxolimab was administered to patients every 2 weeks at six dose levels: 0.01, 0.1, 0.3, 1.5, 3 and 10 mg/kg. Prior anti-PD-1, anti-PD-L1 or anti-CTLA-4 therapy was permitted, and about two fifths of dose-escalation patients had received checkpoint inhibitors. Among the roughly 52 dose-escalation patients, around 20 had hepatocellular carcinoma, 15 or so melanoma, 9 renal cell carcinoma and 9 head and neck cancer. In the dose-escalation cohort, 82.7% of patients were male, and the mean age was 60 years with a range of roughly 20 to 85. The point of sequencing TCRbeta in the periphery was to test whether ivuxolimab changed TCR sequence diversity and drove clonal T-cell expansion. The paper describes the monotherapy dose-escalation part (N of about 55 patients) of the phase I trial of ivuxolimab. Results the study describes overall, beyond this receptor: Partial responders in the 0.1-3.0 mg/kg groups had among the lowest normalized peripheral clonal expansion, especially among CD8+ T cells. At doses of 0.1 to 3.0 mg/kg, clonal expansion of both CD4+ and CD8+ T cells in blood was seen between baseline and week 6. After ivuxolimab, CD8+ T cells had more expanded clones than CD4+ T cells on average. Low levels of normalized T-cell clonal expansion were also seen in some patients who did not respond. The antigen specificity of the peripheral T cells that underwent clonal expansion was not determined.

The trial excluded patients who had a history of autoimmune disease or who were on systemic immunosuppression. Peripheral blood for TCR sequencing was collected from all dose cohorts at baseline, on cycle 4 day 1, and on cycle 7 day 1. The samples were taken from a phase I, first-in-human, multicenter, open-label dose-escalation trial of ivuxolimab. Adults with locally advanced or metastatic melanoma, renal cell, hepatocellular, or head and neck squamous cell carcinoma were enrolled in the trial. CD4+ and CD8+ T cells were sorted separately from peripheral blood before TCR sequencing. The source material was CD4+ or CD8+ T cells sorted from blood, sampled in a trial of the OX40 agonist ivuxolimab. This receptor was identified in an adult with an advanced solid tumor such as melanoma, head and neck, liver or kidney cancer. This chain joins TRBV4-3 to TRBJ2-1; TRBD2 fits 10 bases in the junction. The CDR3 region: CASSQPSGGSYNEQFF. The DNA is as follows: TGCGCCAGCAGCCAACCTAGCGGGGGATCCTACAATGAGCAGTTCTTC.